A single sample is the source of the 2 T cell receptor beta chains below, sequenced in a study of metastatic and nonmetastatic thyroid tumors. No patient received treatment before thyroid surgery. From the PCR reads, TCRdb re-called clones with MiXCR. The table lists 15,000 to 20,000 clones, about 25% of them singletons. Sequencing was performed on adjacent normal tissue. The receptors derive from a female donor with papillary thyroid cancer or a benign thyroid nodule (not recorded which). Some clones in this sample may be carry-over from other donors' samples.

This clone has more than one count but fewer than ten. The chain employs TRBV5-1 and TRBJ1-1; 7 bases fit TRBD1. With V trimmed by 5 bases and J by 1 base, 5 bases remained unmatched. The CDR3 sequence is 14 residues long. Germline CDR1 and CDR2: SGHRS and YFSETQ. CDR3 amino acids: CASRLGQRNTEAFF. The CDR3 bases are TGCGCCAGCAGGCTGGGACAGAGGAACACTGAAGCTTTCTTT.

This clone was detected only a few times. One end of the junction is discordant with germline, which a read error may explain. The chain is built from TRBV6-5 and TRBJ2-5; a weak D match, TRBD1 (6 bases). The V gene's germline CDR1 is MNHEY and CDR2 SVGAGI. The CDR3 runs to 15 residues. The CDR3 loop is CASRYWTDDQETQYF. DNA for the CDR3: TGTGCCAGCAGATACTGGACAGATGACCAAGAGACCCAGTACTTC.